The 18 T cell receptor beta chains below were found in one sample sequenced in a study of early T cells in non-severe SARS-CoV-2 infection. TCRdb reprocessed the 5' RACE reads via MiXCR and lists one record per CDR3 protein. The sample has more than 20,000 distinct CDR3 sequences, about 4% seen once. Sequenced material: whole blood. Receptor source: an adult who was a healthcare worker with PCR-confirmed SARS-CoV-2 infection or an uninfected control (not recorded which).

This clonotype appeared many times. V is TRBV4-1 and J is TRBJ2-1; 12 bases align to TRBD2. The ends lost 3 bases at V and 8 bases at J; junction bases unmatched: 14. Germline V gene data show CDR1 as MGHRA and CDR2 as YSYEKL. The CDR3 has 18 residues. The CDR3 sequence: CASSHWPLRTSGKYEQFF. The CDR3 bases are TGCGCCAGCAGCCATTGGCCCCTCCGGACTAGCGGGAAATATGAGCAGTTCTTC.

The sample holds one count of this clonotype. A much larger clonotype is one base distant, so this may be a read error. This rearrangement joins TRBV11-2 to TRBJ2-7; TRBD1 aligns across 9 bases. In germline, CDR1 is SGHAT, CDR2 FQNNGV. The CDR3 is 15 residues long. The V segment lost 6 bases and the J segment 3 bases; nucleotides outside the gene matches: 9. This chain's CDR3 is CASRGPGQGIYEQYF. As DNA, the CDR3 is TGTGCCAGCAGAGGACCGGGACAGGGAATCTACGAGCAGTACTTC.

The table lists this clonotype with many counts. This chain links TRBV27 with TRBJ2-3; 9 positions agree with TRBD1. J lost 2 bases, V lost 8 bases, and 5 bases had no gene match. Per germline, CDR1 MNHEY and CDR2 SMNVEV (reference sequence). This CDR3 is built from 14 residues. CDR3 bases: TGTGCCAGCCGCGGGACAGGGTACACAGATACGCAGTATTTT. Translating gives CASRGTGYTDTQYF.

This clonotype has at least ten counts. The gene calls are TRBV28 and TRBJ2-1, with D possibly being TRBD1 or TRBD2 (5 bases each). Germline V gives CDR1 MDHEN, CDR2 SYDVKM. V gave up 4 bases and J gave up 8 bases, with 15 bases separating them. The CDR3 is 14 residues long. In DNA form, the CDR3 reads TGTGCCAGCAGTTCCTACTCAGGGACCCATGAGCAGTTCTTC. It translates to CASSSYSGTHEQFF. Drawing the rest from reference TRBV28 and TRBJ2-1, the complete variable domain is DVKVTQSSRYLVKRTGEKVFLECVQDMDHENMFWYRQDPGLGLRLIYFSYDVKMKEKGDIPEGYSVSREKKERFSLILESASTNQTSMYLCASSSYSGTHEQFFGPGTRLTVL.

This clonotype was counted at least ten times. The chain combines TRBV5-1 with TRBJ1-3; possible D gene TRBD1, 5 bases. The germline V gene has CDR1 SGHRS and CDR2 YFSETQ. The CDR3 extends over 15 amino acids. V lost 2 bases and J lost 4, with 13 bases in between. CDR3 protein: CASSLELGAGNTIYF. The CDR3 region has the DNA TGCGCCAGCAGCTTAGAATTAGGGGCAGGAAACACCATATATTTT. The whole variable domain, remainder taken from reference TRBV5-1 and TRBJ1-3, is KAGVTQTPRYLIKTRGQQVTLSCSPISGHRSVSWYQQTPGQGLQFLFEYFSETQRNKGNFPGRFSGRQFSNSRSEMNVSTLELGDSALYLCASSLELGAGNTIYFGEGSWLTVV.

This clonotype was recorded at least ten times. The chain is built from TRBV7-3 and TRBJ2-3, with 9 bases that match TRBD2. The germline V gene encodes CDR1 SGHTA and CDR2 FQGTGA. There are 16 residues in the CDR3. V trimming: 1 base; J trimming: 7 bases; junction bases outside the gene matches: 9. CDR3 sequence reads: CASSLSPSGTFYTQYF. Here the CDR3 DNA reads TGTGCCAGCAGCTTAAGTCCTAGCGGGACCTTTTATACGCAGTATTTT.

The sample holds many counts of this clonotype. The chain links TRBV20-1 to TRBJ1-1, with D unresolved. The CDR3 length is 12 residues. In germline, CDR1 is DFQATT, CDR2 SNEGSKA (reference sequence). Trimming stripped 4 bases from V and 3 bases from J, with 9 bases between. In DNA, the CDR3 is TGCAGTGCTACGCCCTTTCACACTGAAGCTTTCTTT. It codes for CSATPFHTEAFF.

The sample holds a few counts of this clonotype. V usage is TRBV5-1 and J usage is TRBJ2-2; 10 nucleotides line up with TRBD1. V gave up 2 bases and J gave up 4 bases; unmatched junction bases: 2. The CDR3 runs 15 residues. Germline assignment: CDR1 SGHRS and CDR2 YFSETQ. The CDR3 DNA follows: TGCGCCAGCAGCTTATGGGACAGGGGCACCGGGGAGCTGTTTTTT. This translates into CASSLWDRGTGELFF. Looking up the rest from reference TRBV5-1 and TRBJ2-2 gives the full variable domain: KAGVTQTPRYLIKTRGQQVTLSCSPISGHRSVSWYQQTPGQGLQFLFEYFSETQRNKGNFPGRFSGRQFSNSRSEMNVSTLELGDSALYLCASSLWDRGTGELFFGEGSRLTVL.

This clonotype was recorded at least ten times. The V gene is TRBV24-1, the J gene TRBJ2-6; D might be TRBD1 or TRBD2, each matching 5 bases. The CDR3 runs to 19 residues. Germline-derived CDR1 and CDR2 are KGHDR and SFDVKD. Trimming shortened V by 4 bases and J by 2 bases, and 20 bases separated the two germline ends. The CDR3 region has the DNA TGTGCCACCAGTGACATCTCCGGGACCCCTACGGCTGGGGCCAACGTCCTGACTTTC. Residues: CATSDISGTPTAGANVLTF.

The CDR3 sequence: CASSLGRGSYEQYF. DNA for the CDR3: TGTGCCAGCAGTTTGGGCCGAGGTTCCTACGAGCAGTACTTC. V and J are TRBV12-3 or TRBV12-4 and TRBJ2-7; the D is unclear. There are 14 residues in the CDR3. V was trimmed by 3 bases and J by 1 base, leaving 10 bases between them.

This clonotype was seen many times. The rearrangement links TRBV7-6 to TRBJ2-3; D remains unclear. The CDR3 runs 16 residues. The V end was cut by 1 base, the J end by 0 bases, with 11 bases between. Germline loops: CDR1 SGHVS, CDR2 FNYEAQ. This CDR3 is CASSLGSVTSTDTQYF. CDR3 in DNA: TGTGCCAGCAGCTTAGGGTCCGTGACTAGCACAGATACGCAGTATTTT.

This clonotype was observed a few times. V gene TRBV12-3 or TRBV12-4 combines with J gene TRBJ1-5; 7 nucleotides line up with TRBD1. Trimming removed 6 bases from V and 0 bases from J; junction bases left unmatched: 5. This CDR3 has 15 amino acids. CDR3 in DNA: TGTGCCAGCAGCCCTACAGGGGATAGCAATCAGCCCCAGCATTTT. Its protein product is CASSPTGDSNQPQHF.

This clonotype was observed at least ten times. This chain joins TRBV11-2 and TRBJ2-2; no definite D call. V lost 6 bases and J lost 4, with 12 bases in between. The germline CDR1 and CDR2 sequences are SGHAT and FQNNGV. The CDR3 is 14 amino acids. The CDR3 nucleotides read TGTGCCAGCAGGGCCAGGCGTGGCACCGGGGAGCTGTTTTTT. Encoded protein: CASRARRGTGELFF.

This clonotype has only a few counts. The DNA for the CDR3 is TGTGCCAGCAGCTTGTCTAGAAACAATGAGCAGTTCTTC. It yields the protein CASSLSRNNEQFF. The chain carries TRBV7-2 and TRBJ2-1, with unresolved D. Looked up from germline, CDR1 is SGHTA and CDR2 is FQGNSA. The length of the CDR3 is 13 residues. V gave up 3 bases and J gave up 5 bases, with 8 bases separating them.

This clonotype was recorded at least ten times. This rearrangement joins TRBV29-1 to TRBJ2-6; D perhaps matches TRBD1 (5 bases). The ends were cut back, 8 bases at V and 0 bases at J, with 17 bases in the middle. The V gene's germline CDR1 is SQVTM and CDR2 ANQGSEA. The CDR3 is 16 residues long. The CDR3 reads CSNVGHLLSGANVLTF. In DNA, the CDR3 is TGCAGCAACGTGGGGCACCTACTCTCTGGGGCCAACGTCCTGACTTTC.

Many counts were recorded for this clonotype. The rearrangement links TRBV7-3 to TRBJ2-1; the D gene is possibly TRBD2 (5 bases). V lost 5 bases, J lost 1 base, and 9 bases lay in between. From germline, CDR1 is SGHTA and CDR2 FQGTGA. The CDR3 extends over 14 amino acids. CDR3 DNA sequence: TGTGCCAGCAGCCCTCCGGGGTCCTACAATGAGCAGTTCTTC. Amino acid sequence: CASSPPGSYNEQFF.

J is TRBJ2-4 and V is TRBV12-3 or TRBV12-4; TRBD2 aligns across 7 bases. Trimming took 5 bases from V and 4 from J; bases not matched to a gene: 20. The CDR3 extends over 19 amino acids. Here the CDR3 DNA reads TGTGCCAGCAGTGGAGAGGGGAGGGAGGACTGGAGAGAAAAAAACATTCAGTACTTC. Translation: CASSGEGREDWREKNIQYF.

This clonotype appeared a few times. The chain combines TRBV2 with TRBJ2-1, with 11 bases matching TRBD1. The germline CDR1 and CDR2 sequences are SNHLY and FYNNEI. V lost 2 bases and J lost 4; bases outside the gene matches: 4. This CDR3 contains 16 residues. The CDR3 loop is CASSERGQGDYNEQFF. CDR3 in DNA: TGTGCCAGCAGTGAACGGGGACAGGGGGATTACAATGAGCAGTTCTTC. The full variable domain, completed using reference TRBV2 and TRBJ2-1, is EPEVTQTPSHQVTQMGQEVILRCVPISNHLYFYWYRQILGQKVEFLVSFYNNEISEKSEIFDDQFSVERPDGSNFTLKIRSTKLEDSAMYFCASSERGQGDYNEQFFGPGTRLTVL.